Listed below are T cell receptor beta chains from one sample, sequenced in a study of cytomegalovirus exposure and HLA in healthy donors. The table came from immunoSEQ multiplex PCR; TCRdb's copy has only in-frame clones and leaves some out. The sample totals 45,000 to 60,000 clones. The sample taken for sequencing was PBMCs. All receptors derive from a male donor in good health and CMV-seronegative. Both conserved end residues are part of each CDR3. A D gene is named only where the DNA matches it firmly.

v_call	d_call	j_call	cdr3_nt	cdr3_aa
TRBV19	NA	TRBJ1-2	TGTGCCAGTAGTATAAGGGGTGGGGCCGCCGGCTATGGCTACACCTTC	CASSIRGGAAGYGYTF
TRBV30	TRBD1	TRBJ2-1	TGTGCCTGGAGTGTAGGGGCAGGGGGCAATGAGCAGTTCTTC	CAWSVGAGGNEQFF
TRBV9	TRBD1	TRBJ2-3	TGTGCCAGCAGCGAGGACAGGAGCACAGATACGCAGTATTTT	CASSEDRSTDTQYF
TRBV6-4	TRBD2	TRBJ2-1	TGTGCCAGCAGTGACTCGGGCGGGGGTGATGAGCAGTTCTTC	CASSDSGGGDEQFF
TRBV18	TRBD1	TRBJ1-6	TGTGCCAGCTCAAGAAGGACAGGCGCTAATTCACCCCTCCACTTT	CASSRRTGANSPLHF
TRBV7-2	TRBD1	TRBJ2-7	TGTGCCAGCAGCACCCGACAGGGCCACGAGCAGTACTTC	CASSTRQGHEQYF
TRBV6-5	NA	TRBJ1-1	TGTGCCAGCAGTTACTCGCCGGGGAGGAACACTGAAGCTTTCTTT	CASSYSPGRNTEAFF
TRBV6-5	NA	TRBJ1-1	TGTGCCAGCAGTTATTTTCAGGGACAAATGAACACTGAAGCTTTCTTT	CASSYFQGQMNTEAFF
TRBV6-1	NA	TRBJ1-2	TGTGCCAGCAGTACCCTGACAGAGGACCCGGACGGCTACACCTTC	CASSTLTEDPDGYTF
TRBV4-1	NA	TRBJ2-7	TGCGCCAGCAGCCAAGAGAGGCAGTACTCCTACGAGCAGTACTTC	CASSQERQYSYEQYF
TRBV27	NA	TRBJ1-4	TGTGCCAGCAGTCTCAATATGATCCAGGCGACTAATGAAAAACTGTTTTTT	CASSLNMIQATNEKLFF